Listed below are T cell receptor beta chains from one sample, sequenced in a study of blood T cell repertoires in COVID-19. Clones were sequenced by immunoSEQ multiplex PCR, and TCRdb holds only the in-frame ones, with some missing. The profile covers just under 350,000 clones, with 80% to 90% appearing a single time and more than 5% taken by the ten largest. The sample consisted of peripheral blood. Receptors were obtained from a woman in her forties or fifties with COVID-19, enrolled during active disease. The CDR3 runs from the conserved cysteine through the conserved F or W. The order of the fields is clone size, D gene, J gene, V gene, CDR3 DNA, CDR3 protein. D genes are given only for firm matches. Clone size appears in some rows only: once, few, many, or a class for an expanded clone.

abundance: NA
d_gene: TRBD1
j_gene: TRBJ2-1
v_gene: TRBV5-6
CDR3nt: TGTGCCAGCAGCTCCACGACAGGGCTCTACAATGAGCAGTTCTTC
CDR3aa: CASSSTTGLYNEQFF

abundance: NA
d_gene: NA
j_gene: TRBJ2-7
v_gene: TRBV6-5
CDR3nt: TGTGCCAGCAGCCGCGTAGAGGATGAGCAGTACTTC
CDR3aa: CASSRVEDEQYF

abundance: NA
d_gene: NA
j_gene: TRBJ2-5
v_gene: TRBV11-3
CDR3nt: TGTGCCAGCAGCTTAGGAACAGGGAGGGGAGAGACCCAGTACTTC
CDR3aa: CASSLGTGRGETQYF

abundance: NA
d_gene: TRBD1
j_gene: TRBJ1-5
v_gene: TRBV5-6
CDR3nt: TGTGCCAGCAGCTTGGGCCGACAGGGAAGGCAGCCCCAGCATTTT
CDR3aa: CASSLGRQGRQPQHF

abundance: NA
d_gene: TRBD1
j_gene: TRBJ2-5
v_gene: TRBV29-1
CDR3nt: TGCAGCACCTCCGGGACAGGGGAAGAGACCCAGTACTTC
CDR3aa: CSTSGTGEETQYF

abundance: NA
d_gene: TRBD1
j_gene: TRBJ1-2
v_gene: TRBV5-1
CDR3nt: TGCGCCAGCAGCTCCGGGACAGGGGGCGCTTATGGCTACACCTTC
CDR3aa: CASSSGTGGAYGYTF

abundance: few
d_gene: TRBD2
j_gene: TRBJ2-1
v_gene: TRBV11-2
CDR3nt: TGTGCCAGCAGCTTAGAACTAGCGTCGAGCAATGAGCAGTTCTTC
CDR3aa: CASSLELASSNEQFF

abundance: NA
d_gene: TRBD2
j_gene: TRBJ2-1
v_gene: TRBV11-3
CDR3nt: TGTGCCAGCAGCTTATTTGCGGGAGAGTTCTACAATGAGCAGTTCTTC
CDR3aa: CASSLFAGEFYNEQFF

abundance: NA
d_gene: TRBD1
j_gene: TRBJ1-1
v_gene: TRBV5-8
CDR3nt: TGTGCCAGCAGCTTGGGCTGGGACAGGGGGACTGAAGCTTTCTTT
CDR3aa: CASSLGWDRGTEAFF

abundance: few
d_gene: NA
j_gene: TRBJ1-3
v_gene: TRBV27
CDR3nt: TGTGCCAGCAGTTTAAGGGGCTCTGGAAACACCATATATTTT
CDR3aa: CASSLRGSGNTIYF

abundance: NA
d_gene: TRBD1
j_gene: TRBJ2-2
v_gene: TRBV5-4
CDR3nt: TGTGCCAGCAGCTATGGGACAGGGAGCGCCGGGGAGCTGTTTTTT
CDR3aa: CASSYGTGSAGELFF

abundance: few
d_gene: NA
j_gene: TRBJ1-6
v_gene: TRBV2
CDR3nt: TGTGCCAGCAGTGAAGCCGTAAGGGGTGGTAGTAATTCACCCCTCCACTTT
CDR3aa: CASSEAVRGGSNSPLHF

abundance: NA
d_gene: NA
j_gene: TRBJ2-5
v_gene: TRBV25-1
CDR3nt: TGTGCCAGCACTCCCTGGCAGAAAGAGACCCAGTACTTC
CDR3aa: CASTPWQKETQYF

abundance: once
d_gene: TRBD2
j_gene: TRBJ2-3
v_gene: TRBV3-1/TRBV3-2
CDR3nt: TGTGCCAGCAGCCAAGATCGGTTGGGCGGGAGGGCCGTAGATACGCAGTATTTT
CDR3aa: CASSQDRLGGRAVDTQYF

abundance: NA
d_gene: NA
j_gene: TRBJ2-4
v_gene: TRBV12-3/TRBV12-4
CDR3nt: TGTGCCAGCAGTTGGCAGGGCGCCGGGCTGTACTTC
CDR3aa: CASSWQGAGLYF

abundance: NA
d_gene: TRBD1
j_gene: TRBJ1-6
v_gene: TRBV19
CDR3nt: TGTGCCAGTAGTGGACAGGGGGCACATTCACCCCTCCACTTT
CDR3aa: CASSGQGAHSPLHF

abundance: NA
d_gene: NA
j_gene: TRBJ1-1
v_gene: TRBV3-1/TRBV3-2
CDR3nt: TGTGCCAGCAGCGGGTGGGGCAGGGATTCGGCTCTGGCTTTCTTT
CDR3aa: CASSGWGRDSALAFF

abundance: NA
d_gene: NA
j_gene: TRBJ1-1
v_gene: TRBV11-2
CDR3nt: TGTGCCAGCAGCTTAGATCGGTACACTGAAGCTTTCTTT
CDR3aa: CASSLDRYTEAFF

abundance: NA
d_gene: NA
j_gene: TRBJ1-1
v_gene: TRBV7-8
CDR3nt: TGTGCCAGCAGCTTACCCGGGACATCTGCGAACACTGAAGCTTTCTTT
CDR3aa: CASSLPGTSANTEAFF

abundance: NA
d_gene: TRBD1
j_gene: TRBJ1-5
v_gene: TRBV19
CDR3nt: TGTGCCAGTAGTCTCCCGAGGGGGCACAATCAGCCCCAGCATTTT
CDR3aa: CASSLPRGHNQPQHF

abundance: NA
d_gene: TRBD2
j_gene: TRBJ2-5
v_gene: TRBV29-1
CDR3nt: TGCAGCGTTGAAGGGACTAGTAGAGGAGAGACCCAGTACTTC
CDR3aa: CSVEGTSRGETQYF

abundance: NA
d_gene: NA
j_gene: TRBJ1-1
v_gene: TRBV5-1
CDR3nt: TGCGCCAGCAGCTTGGCCGCAGGCGCGAACACTGAAGCTTTCTTT
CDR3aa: CASSLAAGANTEAFF

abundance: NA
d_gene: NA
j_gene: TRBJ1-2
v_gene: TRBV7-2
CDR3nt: TGTGCCAGCAGCCCGACAGGAGGCCGGGGCTACACCTTC
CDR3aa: CASSPTGGRGYTF

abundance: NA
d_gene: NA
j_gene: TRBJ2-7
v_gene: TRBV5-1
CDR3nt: TGCGCCAGCAGCTGGGGGGGCAGGGACTACGAGCAGTACTTC
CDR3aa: CASSWGGRDYEQYF

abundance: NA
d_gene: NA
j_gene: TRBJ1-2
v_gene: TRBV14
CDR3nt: TGTGCCAGCAGCCAAGAGGCAGGGATTGTCTATGGCTACACCTTC
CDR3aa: CASSQEAGIVYGYTF

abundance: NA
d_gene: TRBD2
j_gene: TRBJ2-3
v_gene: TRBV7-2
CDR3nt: TGTGCCAGCAGCTTAGACCCACCTCTAGCGGGAGGTATAACAGATACGCAGTATTTT
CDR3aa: CASSLDPPLAGGITDTQYF

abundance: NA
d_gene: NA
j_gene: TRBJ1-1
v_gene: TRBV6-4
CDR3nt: TGTGCCAGCAGCTTACAGGAGAACACTGAAGCTTTCTTT
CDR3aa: CASSLQENTEAFF

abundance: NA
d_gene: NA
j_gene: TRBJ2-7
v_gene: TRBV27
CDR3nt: TGTGCCAGCAGTTTCGGGTACGAGCAGTACTTC
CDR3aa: CASSFGYEQYF

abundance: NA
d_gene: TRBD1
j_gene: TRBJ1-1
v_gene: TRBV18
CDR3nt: TGTGCCAGCTCACCCCGGGACAGAAACACTGAAGCTTTCTTT
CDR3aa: CASSPRDRNTEAFF

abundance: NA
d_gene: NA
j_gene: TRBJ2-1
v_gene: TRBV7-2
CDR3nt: TGTGCCAGCAGCTTAGTGAGCGCGAGCAATGAGCAGTTCTTC
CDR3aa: CASSLVSASNEQFF

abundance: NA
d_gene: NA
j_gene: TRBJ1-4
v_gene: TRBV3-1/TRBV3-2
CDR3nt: TGTGCCAGCAGTCTCAATGGGGCAGGAGAAAAACTGTTTTTT
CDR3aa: CASSLNGAGEKLFF

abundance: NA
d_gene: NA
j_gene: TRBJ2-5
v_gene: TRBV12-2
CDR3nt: TGTGCAAGTCGCTTTGCTCGTTCGACTAGCAGTCTCCAAGAGACCCAGTACTTC
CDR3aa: CASRFARSTSSLQETQYF

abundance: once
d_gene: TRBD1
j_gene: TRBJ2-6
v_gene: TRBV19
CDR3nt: TGTGCCAGTACCCCCGAATCCGGGACAGGCCGCTCTGGGGCCAACGTCCTGACTTTC
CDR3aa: CASTPESGTGRSGANVLTF

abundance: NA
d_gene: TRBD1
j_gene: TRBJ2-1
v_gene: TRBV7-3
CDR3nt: TGTGCCAGCAGCTTATCGACAGGGTCGGATGAGCAGTTCTTC
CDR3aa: CASSLSTGSDEQFF